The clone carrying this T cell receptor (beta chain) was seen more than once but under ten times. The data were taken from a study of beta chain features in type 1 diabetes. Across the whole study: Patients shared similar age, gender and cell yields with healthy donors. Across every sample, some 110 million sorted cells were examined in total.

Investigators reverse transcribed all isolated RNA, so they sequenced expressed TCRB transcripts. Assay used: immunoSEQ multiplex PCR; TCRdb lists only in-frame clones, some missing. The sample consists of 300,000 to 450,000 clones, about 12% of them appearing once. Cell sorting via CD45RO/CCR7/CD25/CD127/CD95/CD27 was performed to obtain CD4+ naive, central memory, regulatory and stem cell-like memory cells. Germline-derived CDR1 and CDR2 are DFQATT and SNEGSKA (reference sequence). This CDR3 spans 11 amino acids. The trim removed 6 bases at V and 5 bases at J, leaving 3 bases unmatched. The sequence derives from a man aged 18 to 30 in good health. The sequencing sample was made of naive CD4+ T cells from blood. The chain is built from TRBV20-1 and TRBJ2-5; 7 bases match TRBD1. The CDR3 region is CSALRGETQYF. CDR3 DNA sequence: TGCAGTGCCCTCAGGGGGGAGACCCAGTACTTC.